This TCR beta chain was profiled in a study of naive and memory T cell subsets. Two oligonucleotides, mixed equimolar, formed the beta constant-region primer covering TRBC1 and TRBC2. Ligated cDNA was amplified by four rounds of PCR with nested alpha and beta constant-region primers and SP2. Via MiXCR, TCRdb re-called the UMI-ligation and nested PCR reads, giving one row per CDR3 protein. The sample records some 80,000 distinct CDR3 sequences, approximately 9.2% being singletons. The CDR3 is 12 residues long. The ends were cut back, 6 bases at V and 7 bases at J, with 10 bases in the middle. Germline V lookup: CDR1 SNHLY, CDR2 FYNNEI.

This rearrangement joins TRBV2 to TRBJ2-1; D gene unclear. Sequencing used naive CD8+ T cells from blood. The TCR comes from a human donor in good health. The CDR3 region is CASRPRSNEQFF. The CDR3 DNA reads as TGTGCCAGCAGGCCCCGGTCGAATGAGCAGTTCTTC. Filled out from reference TRBV2 and TRBJ2-1, the complete variable domain reads EPEVTQTPSHQVTQMGQEVILRCVPISNHLYFYWYRQILGQKVEFLVSFYNNEISEKSEIFDDQFSVERPDGSNFTLKIRSTKLEDSAMYFCASRPRSNEQFFGPGTRLTVL.